Listed below are T cell receptor beta chains from one sample, sequenced in a study of control samples from healthy donors and cancer patients. The table came from immunoSEQ multiplex PCR; TCRdb's copy has only in-frame clones and leaves some out. Of 100,000 to 150,000 clones listed, around 92% are singletons. Sequencing used PBMCs. The receptor source for this set is a man older than 75 with head and neck cancer. CDR3s include the opening cysteine and the closing phenylalanine or tryptophan. D genes are given only for firm matches. The size field is filled for only some rows; it gives once, few, many or a size class.

clone_size j_call d_call v_call cdr3_nt cdr3_aa
. TRBJ2-4 . TRBV14 TGTGCCAGCAGCCAAGATCGTCTGATTCAGTACTTC CASSQDRLIQYF
. TRBJ2-1 TRBD2 TRBV18 TGTGCCAGCTCACCGGGGACTAGCGGGAACCATGAGCAGTTCTTC CASSPGTSGNHEQFF
. TRBJ1-1 . TRBV12-3/TRBV12-4 TGTGCCAGCTGTCCGAGCCCGAACACTGAAGCTTTCTTT CASCPSPNTEAFF
. TRBJ2-2 . TRBV3-1/TRBV3-2 TGTGCCAGCAGCCGCCCCAGGGCCCCTGCCTCGAACACCGGGGAGCTGTTTTTT CASSRPRAPASNTGELFF
. TRBJ1-5 . TRBV29-1 TGCAGCGTTGCGGATGGGGTTTTGGGCAATCAGCCCCAGCATTTT CSVADGVLGNQPQHF
. TRBJ2-4 TRBD1 TRBV6-2/TRBV6-3 TGTGCCAGCAGTTACGGGGGACAGGGCTTGGCCAAAAACATTCAGTACTTC CASSYGGQGLAKNIQYF
. TRBJ1-2 TRBD1 TRBV5-4 TGTGCCAGCAGCCTAGGGACAGCCTATGGCTACACCTTC CASSLGTAYGYTF
. TRBJ2-5 . TRBV7-9 TGTGCCAGCAGCCCTAGACAGCCCCAAGGGACCCAGTACTTC CASSPRQPQGTQYF
. TRBJ2-1 . TRBV5-4 TGTGCCAGCAGCTTGCGGGGGCGCCCGGGGGGCGATGAGCAGTTCTTC CASSLRGRPGGDEQFF
. TRBJ1-1 . TRBV15 TGTGTCCCCGCCGGGCGGGACACTGAAGCTTTCTTT CVPAGRDTEAFF
. TRBJ1-4 TRBD1 TRBV6-5 TGTGCCAGCAGTTCTCCGGCCCGGGACAGGGATAAACTGTTTTTT CASSSPARDRDKLFF
. TRBJ1-4 . TRBV6-5 TGTGCCAGCAGTTACAGACAGGTCTCAAATGAAAAACTGTTTTTT CASSYRQVSNEKLFF
once TRBJ2-2 TRBD2 TRBV7-2 TGTGCCAGCAGCTTAGACGGGGGGGGCACCGGGGAGCTGTTTTTT CASSLDGGGTGELFF
few TRBJ1-2 . TRBV2 TGTGCCAGCAGTGTGTACAACTATGGCTACACCTTC CASSVYNYGYTF
. TRBJ2-3 . TRBV7-6 TGTGCCAGCAACCCTTACCCAACGGGACTGGCCCGCACAGATACGCAGTATTTT CASNPYPTGLARTDTQYF
few TRBJ1-3 . TRBV5-8 TGTGCCAGCAGCTGGCCGGGATTCTCTGGAAACACCATATATTTT CASSWPGFSGNTIYF
. TRBJ1-1 . TRBV27 TGTGCCAGCAGACTACGGGGGGGGTCTATGGGCACTGAAGCTTTCTTT CASRLRGGSMGTEAFF
. TRBJ2-1 . TRBV5-1 TGCGCCAGCAGCTTGTTATCGGACTCTTACTACAATGAGCAGTTCTTC CASSLLSDSYYNEQFF
. TRBJ2-7 TRBD2 TRBV5-1 TGCGCCAGCAGCCCCGGACTAGCGGGGAGCTCCTACGAGCAGTACTTC CASSPGLAGSSYEQYF
. TRBJ2-5 TRBD2 TRBV5-6 TGTGCCAGCAGCTTGGATAGCGGGAGTGGGTTAGGAGAGACCCAGTACTTC CASSLDSGSGLGETQYF
. TRBJ2-3 TRBD2 TRBV19 TGTGCCAGTAGTATTGAGGGACTAGCGGGAGGCACAGATACGCAGTATTTT CASSIEGLAGGTDTQYF
. TRBJ2-7 . TRBV30 TGTGCCTGGAGGGGAGAGGTCGGTGCGGTCGAGCAGTACTTC CAWRGEVGAVEQYF
. TRBJ2-2 TRBD1 TRBV7-8 TGTGCCAGCAGCTTTGAACCGGGACAGGGTAACACCGGGGAGCTGTTTTTT CASSFEPGQGNTGELFF
. TRBJ2-2 . TRBV7-2 TGTGCCAGCAGCTTAGAGAGTAGATGGGGCGGGGAGCTGTTTTTT CASSLESRWGGELFF
. TRBJ1-2 . TRBV19 TGTGCCAGTAGTATGGGGGACTGGAGCTACACCTTC CASSMGDWSYTF
once TRBJ1-6 TRBD1 TRBV6-5 TGTGCCAGCAGCCTGGACAGGGCGGATTCACCCCTCCACTTT CASSLDRADSPLHF
. TRBJ2-7 TRBD2 TRBV4-1 TGCGCCAGCAGCCAAGGCATTACTAGCGGGGGTCTCTCCTACGAGCAGTACTTC CASSQGITSGGLSYEQYF
. TRBJ1-1 . TRBV10-1 TGCGCCAGCAGTGAGGAACGGACAACTGAAGCTTTCTTT CASSEERTTEAFF
once TRBJ1-3 . TRBV25-1 TGTGCCAGCACCGCGACAGGAATAAACACCATATATTTT CASTATGINTIYF
. TRBJ2-4 . TRBV10-1 TGCGCCAGCAGTGACCAGGGAACCAAAAACATTCAGTACTTC CASSDQGTKNIQYF
. TRBJ1-4 TRBD1 TRBV29-1 TGCAGCGTTGAAGGGACAGGGCGTGAAAAACTGTTTTTT CSVEGTGREKLFF
. TRBJ1-6 TRBD1 TRBV6-5 TGTGCCAGCAGTTACTACGACAGGGGAGTCAATTCACCCCTCCACTTT CASSYYDRGVNSPLHF
. TRBJ1-2 TRBD1 TRBV6-2/TRBV6-3 TGTGCCAGCAGCCGTCATCCCCAGGGGGCCTACTATGGCTACACCTTC CASSRHPQGAYYGYTF
few TRBJ2-7 . TRBV12-3/TRBV12-4 TGTGCCAGCAGTTTCCACCTTCCTCTGCAGTACTTC CASSFHLPLQYF
once TRBJ1-2 . TRBV12-3/TRBV12-4 TGTGCCAGCAGGGGGACATTTGGCTACACCTTC CASRGTFGYTF
. TRBJ1-6 TRBD1 TRBV18 TGTGCCAGCTCACGCGACAGGGAGGCTTCACCCCTCCACTTT CASSRDREASPLHF
. TRBJ2-2 . TRBV27 TGTGCCAGCAGTTTAGTAACCGGGGAGCTGTTTTTT CASSLVTGELFF
. TRBJ1-2 . TRBV7-9 TGTGCCAGCAGCCCCCCCCCTAACTATGGCTACACCTTC CASSPPPNYGYTF
. TRBJ1-6 . TRBV6-5 TGTGCCAGCAGTTACGATAGGCAGCTGCTCCACTTT CASSYDRQLLHF
once TRBJ1-2 TRBD1 TRBV4-2 TGTGCCAGCAGCTGGGGGCCGACCGGGACAGCTCAACCCGACTATGGCTACACCTTC CASSWGPTGTAQPDYGYTF
. TRBJ1-5 . TRBV19 TGTGCCAGTCTTCCTATAACAGCTAGCAATCAGCCCCAGCATTTT CASLPITASNQPQHF
. TRBJ2-1 TRBD2 TRBV6-5 TGTGCCAGCAGGCCGAGACTAGCGGGCCTCAATGAGCAGTTCTTC CASRPRLAGLNEQFF
. TRBJ2-1 . TRBV6-5 TGTGCCAGCAGGCCTCCAGGGGGGGTTGAGCAGTTCTTC CASRPPGGVEQFF
. TRBJ1-2 . TRBV6-5 TGTGCCAGCAGTTACCAGGCAACGAGGAGAAACTATGGCTACACCTTC CASSYQATRRNYGYTF
. TRBJ2-7 TRBD2 TRBV11-2 TGTGCCAGCAGCGACGGACTAGCGGTACCCTCCTACGAGCAGTACTTC CASSDGLAVPSYEQYF
. TRBJ2-1 . TRBV7-2 TGTGCCAGCAGCATCACAGGACCAGGGAATGAGCAGTTCTTC CASSITGPGNEQFF
once TRBJ1-2 . TRBV7-8 TGTGCCAGCAGCTTAACCGGGACGGAGTATGGCTACACCTTC CASSLTGTEYGYTF
. TRBJ1-1 . TRBV6-5 TGTGCCAGCAGTTCCCCGGGCACTGAAGCTTTCTTT CASSSPGTEAFF
. TRBJ1-6 . TRBV19 TGTGCCAGTAGTAACGGGGTTCCTTATAATTCACCCCTCCACTTT CASSNGVPYNSPLHF
. TRBJ2-3 . TRBV14 TGTGCCAGCAGACCCCTCCTCCGGGACACCTCCACAGATACGCAGTATTTT CASRPLLRDTSTDTQYF
. TRBJ1-1 . TRBV23-1 TGCGCCAGCAGTCCCTTGGTCGGGGGGCGGTGCACTGAAGCTTTCTTT CASSPLVGGRCTEAFF
few TRBJ1-1 TRBD1 TRBV5-1 TGCGCCAGCAGCATTACCAGGGGGCTTAGGGACACTGAAGCTTTCTTT CASSITRGLRDTEAFF
once TRBJ2-1 . TRBV6-1 TGTGCCAGCAGTGAAGGGAGCAGGTGGAATGAGCAGTTCTTC CASSEGSRWNEQFF
. TRBJ2-7 . TRBV21-1 TGTGCCAGCAGCAAATTGACAGGGCCCCAAATTTACGAGCAGTACTTC CASSKLTGPQIYEQYF
. TRBJ2-6 . TRBV5-1 TGCGCCAGCAGCTTGCGCCTAGCCGGGGCCAACGTCCTGACTTTC CASSLRLAGANVLTF
. TRBJ1-3 . TRBV10-3 TGTGCCACCGTAAGCTCTGGAAACACCATATATTTT CATVSSGNTIYF
once TRBJ2-7 TRBD1 TRBV19 TGTGCCAGTAGTATGGGGACAGGGATCGTCGAGCAGTACTTC CASSMGTGIVEQYF